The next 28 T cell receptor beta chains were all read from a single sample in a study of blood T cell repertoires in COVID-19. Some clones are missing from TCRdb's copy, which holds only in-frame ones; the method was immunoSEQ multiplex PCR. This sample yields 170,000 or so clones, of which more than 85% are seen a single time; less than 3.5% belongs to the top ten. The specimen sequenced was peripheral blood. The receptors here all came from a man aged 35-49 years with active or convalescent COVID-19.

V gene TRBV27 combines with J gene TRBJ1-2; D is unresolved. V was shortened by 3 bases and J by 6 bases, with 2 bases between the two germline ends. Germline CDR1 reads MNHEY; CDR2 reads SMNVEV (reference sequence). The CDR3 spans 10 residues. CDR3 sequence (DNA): TGTGCCAGCAGTTTCGATGGCTACACCTTC. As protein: CASSFDGYTF.

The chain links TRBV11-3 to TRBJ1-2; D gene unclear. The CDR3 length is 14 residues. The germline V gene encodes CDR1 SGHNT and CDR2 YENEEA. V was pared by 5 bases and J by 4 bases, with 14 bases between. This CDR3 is CASSPSGSLYGYTF. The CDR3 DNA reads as TGTGCCAGCAGCCCCTCGGGTAGCCTCTATGGCTACACCTTC.

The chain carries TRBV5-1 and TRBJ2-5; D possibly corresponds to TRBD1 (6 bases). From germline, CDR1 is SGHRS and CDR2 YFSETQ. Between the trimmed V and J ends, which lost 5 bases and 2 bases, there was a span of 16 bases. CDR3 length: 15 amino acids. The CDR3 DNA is TGCGCCAGCAGAGGGACCGGGACACCTCAAGAGACCCAGTACTTC. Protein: CASRGTGTPQETQYF.

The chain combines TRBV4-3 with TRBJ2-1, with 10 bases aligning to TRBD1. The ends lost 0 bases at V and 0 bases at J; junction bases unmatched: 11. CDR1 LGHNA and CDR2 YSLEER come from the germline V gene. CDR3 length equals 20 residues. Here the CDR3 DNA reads TGCGCCAGCAGCCAAGATCCGGGGGACAGGGGTCTACTCTCCTACAATGAGCAGTTCTTC. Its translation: CASSQDPGDRGLLSYNEQFF.

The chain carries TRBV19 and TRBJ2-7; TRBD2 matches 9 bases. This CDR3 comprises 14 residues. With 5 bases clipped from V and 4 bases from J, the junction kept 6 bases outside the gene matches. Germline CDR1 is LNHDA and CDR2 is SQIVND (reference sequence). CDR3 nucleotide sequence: TGTGCCAGTAGTGGAGCGGGGGGTTTTTACGAGCAGTACTTC. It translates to CASSGAGGFYEQYF.

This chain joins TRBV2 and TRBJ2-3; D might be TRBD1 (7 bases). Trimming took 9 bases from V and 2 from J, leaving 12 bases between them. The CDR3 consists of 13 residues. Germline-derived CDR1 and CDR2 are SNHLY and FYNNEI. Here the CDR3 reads CARGGTVTDTQYF. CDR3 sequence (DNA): TGTGCCAGAGGGGGGACAGTCACAGATACGCAGTATTTT.

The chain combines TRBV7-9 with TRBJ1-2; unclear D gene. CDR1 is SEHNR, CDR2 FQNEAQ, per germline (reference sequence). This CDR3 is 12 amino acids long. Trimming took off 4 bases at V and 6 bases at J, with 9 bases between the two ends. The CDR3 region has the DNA TGTGCCAGCAGCTCTGACGGGGATGGCTACACCTTC. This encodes CASSSDGDGYTF. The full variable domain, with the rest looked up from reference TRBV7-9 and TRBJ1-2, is DTGVSQNPRHKITKRGQNVTFRCDPISEHNRLYWYRQTLGQGPEFLTYFQNEAQLEKSRLLSDRFSAERPKGSFSTLEIQRTEQGDSAMYLCASSSDGDGYTFGSGTRLTVV.

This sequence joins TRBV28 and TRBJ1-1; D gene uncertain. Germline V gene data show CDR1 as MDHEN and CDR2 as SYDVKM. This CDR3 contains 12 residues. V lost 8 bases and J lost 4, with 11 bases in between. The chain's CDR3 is CASYKGSTEAFF. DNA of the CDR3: TGTGCCAGCTATAAAGGGAGCACTGAAGCTTTCTTT.

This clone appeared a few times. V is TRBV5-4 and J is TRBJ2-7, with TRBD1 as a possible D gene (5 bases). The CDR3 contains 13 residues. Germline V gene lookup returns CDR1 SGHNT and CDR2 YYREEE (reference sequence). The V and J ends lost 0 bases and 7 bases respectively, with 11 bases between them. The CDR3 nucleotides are TGTGCCAGCAGCTTGGAAGGGGTCGGGGAGCAGTACTTC. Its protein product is CASSLEGVGEQYF.

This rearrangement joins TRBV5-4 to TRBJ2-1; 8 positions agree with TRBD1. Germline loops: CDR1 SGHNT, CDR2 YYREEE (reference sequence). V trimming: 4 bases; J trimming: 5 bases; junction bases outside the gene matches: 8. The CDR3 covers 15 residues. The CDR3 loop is CASSPNPTGDNEQFF. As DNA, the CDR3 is TGTGCCAGCAGCCCGAATCCGACAGGGGACAATGAGCAGTTCTTC.

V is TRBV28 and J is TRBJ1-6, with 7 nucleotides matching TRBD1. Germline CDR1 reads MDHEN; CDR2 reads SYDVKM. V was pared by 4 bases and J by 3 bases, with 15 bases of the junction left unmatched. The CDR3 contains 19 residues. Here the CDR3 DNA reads TGTGCCAGCAGTTCCCCCCTTGGCGGGACAGTACTCTATAATTCACCCCTCCACTTT. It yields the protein CASSSPLGGTVLYNSPLHF.

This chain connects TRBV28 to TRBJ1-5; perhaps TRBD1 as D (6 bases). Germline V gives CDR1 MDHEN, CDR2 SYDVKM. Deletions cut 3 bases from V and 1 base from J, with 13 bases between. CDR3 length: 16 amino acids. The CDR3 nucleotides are TGTGCCAGCAGTTTCGGGCACAGGGCAAGCAATCAGCCCCAGCATTTT. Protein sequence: CASSFGHRASNQPQHF.

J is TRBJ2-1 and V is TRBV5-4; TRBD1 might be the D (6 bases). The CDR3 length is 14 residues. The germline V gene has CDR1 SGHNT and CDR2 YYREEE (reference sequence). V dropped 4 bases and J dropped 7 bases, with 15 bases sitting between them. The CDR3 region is CASSPFYRGNEQFF. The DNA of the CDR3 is TGTGCCAGCAGCCCCTTTTATAGGGGGAATGAGCAGTTCTTC.

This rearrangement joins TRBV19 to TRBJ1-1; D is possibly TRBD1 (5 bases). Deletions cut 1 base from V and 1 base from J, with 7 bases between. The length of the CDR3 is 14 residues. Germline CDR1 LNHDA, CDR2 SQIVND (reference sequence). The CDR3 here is CASSIGTQNTEAFF. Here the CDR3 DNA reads TGTGCCAGTAGTATAGGGACACAGAACACTGAAGCTTTCTTT.

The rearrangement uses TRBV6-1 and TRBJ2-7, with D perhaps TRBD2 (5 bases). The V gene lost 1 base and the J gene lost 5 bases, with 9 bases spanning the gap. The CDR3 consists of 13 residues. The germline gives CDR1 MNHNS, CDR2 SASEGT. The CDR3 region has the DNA TGTGCCAGCAGTGAAGGAGGGCGCGACGAGCAGTACTTC. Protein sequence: CASSEGGRDEQYF.

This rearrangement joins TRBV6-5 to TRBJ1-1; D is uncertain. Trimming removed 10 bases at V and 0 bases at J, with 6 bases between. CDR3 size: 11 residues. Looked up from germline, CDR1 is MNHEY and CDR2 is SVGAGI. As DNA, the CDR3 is TGTGCCACCCGGGTGAACACTGAAGCTTTCTTT. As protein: CATRVNTEAFF.

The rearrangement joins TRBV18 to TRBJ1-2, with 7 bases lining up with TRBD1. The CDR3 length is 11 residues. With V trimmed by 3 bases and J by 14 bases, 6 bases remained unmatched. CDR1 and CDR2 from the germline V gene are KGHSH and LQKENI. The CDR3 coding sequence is TGTGCCAGCTCACCTGACAGGGCTCTAACCTTC. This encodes CASSPDRALTF. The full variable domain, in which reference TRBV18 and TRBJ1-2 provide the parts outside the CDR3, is NAGVMQNPRHLVRRRGQEARLRCSPMKGHSHVYWYRQLPEEGLKFMVYLQKENIIDESGMPKERFSAEFPKEGPSILRIQQVVRGDSAAYFCASSPDRALTFGSGTRLTVV.

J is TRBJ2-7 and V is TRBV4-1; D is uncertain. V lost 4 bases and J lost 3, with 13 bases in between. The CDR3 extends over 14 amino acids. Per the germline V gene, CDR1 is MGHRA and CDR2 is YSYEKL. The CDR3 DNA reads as TGCGCCAGCAGCCCGACTCTCTACTACTACGAGCAGTACTTC. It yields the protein CASSPTLYYYEQYF.

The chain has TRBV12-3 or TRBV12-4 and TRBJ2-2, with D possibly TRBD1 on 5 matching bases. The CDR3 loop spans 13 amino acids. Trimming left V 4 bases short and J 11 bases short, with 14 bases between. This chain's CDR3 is CASSSDTRLELFF. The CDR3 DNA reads TGTGCCAGCAGTTCGGACACCCGGCTTGAGCTGTTTTTT.

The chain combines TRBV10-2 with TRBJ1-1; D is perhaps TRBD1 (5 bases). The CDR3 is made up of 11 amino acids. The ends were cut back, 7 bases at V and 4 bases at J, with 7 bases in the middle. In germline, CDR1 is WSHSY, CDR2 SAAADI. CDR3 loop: CASNGGTEAFF. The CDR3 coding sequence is TGCGCCAGCAACGGGGGCACTGAAGCTTTCTTT.

CDR3 bases: TGTGCCAGTCGGTCGCGGGGCGCCACAGATACGCAGTATTTT. This encodes CASRSRGATDTQYF. The J gene is TRBJ2-3, the V gene TRBV19; D is possibly TRBD2 (6 bases). The CDR3 runs 14 residues. The germline V and J ends were trimmed by 8 bases and 2 bases, with 14 bases remaining between them. Germline CDR1 is LNHDA and CDR2 is SQIVND (reference sequence).

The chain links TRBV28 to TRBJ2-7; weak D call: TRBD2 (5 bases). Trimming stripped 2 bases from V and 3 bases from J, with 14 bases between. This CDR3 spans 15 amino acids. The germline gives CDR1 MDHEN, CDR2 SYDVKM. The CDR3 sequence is CASSLTIGRGYEQYF. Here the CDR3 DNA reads TGTGCCAGCAGTTTAACCATCGGACGGGGCTACGAGCAGTACTTC.

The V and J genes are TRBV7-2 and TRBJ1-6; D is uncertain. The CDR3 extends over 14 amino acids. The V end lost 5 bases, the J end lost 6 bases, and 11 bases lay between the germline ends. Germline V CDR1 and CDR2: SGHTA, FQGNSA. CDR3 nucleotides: TGTGCCAGCAGCCCCGAACCGGTTAATTCACCCCTCCACTTT. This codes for CASSPEPVNSPLHF.

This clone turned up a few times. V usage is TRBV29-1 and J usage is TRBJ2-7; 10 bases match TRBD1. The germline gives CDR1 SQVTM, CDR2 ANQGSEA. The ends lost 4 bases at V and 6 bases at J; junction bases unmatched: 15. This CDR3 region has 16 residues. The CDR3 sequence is CSVGGPQTGGLGEQYF. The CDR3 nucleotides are TGCAGCGTTGGTGGCCCCCAGACAGGGGGCCTAGGCGAGCAGTACTTC.

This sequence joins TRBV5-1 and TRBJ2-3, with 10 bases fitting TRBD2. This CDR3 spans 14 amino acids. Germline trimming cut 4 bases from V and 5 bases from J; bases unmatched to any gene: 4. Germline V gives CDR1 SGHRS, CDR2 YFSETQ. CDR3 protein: CASSSGGAVDTQYF. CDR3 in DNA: TGCGCCAGCAGCAGCGGGGGGGCAGTAGATACGCAGTATTTT.

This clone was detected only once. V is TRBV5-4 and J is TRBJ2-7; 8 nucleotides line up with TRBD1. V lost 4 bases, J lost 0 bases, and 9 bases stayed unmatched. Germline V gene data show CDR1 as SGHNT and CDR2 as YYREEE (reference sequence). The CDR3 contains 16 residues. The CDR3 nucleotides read TGTGCCAGCAGCAATCAACGACAGGGGATCTCCTACGAGCAGTACTTC. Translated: CASSNQRQGISYEQYF.

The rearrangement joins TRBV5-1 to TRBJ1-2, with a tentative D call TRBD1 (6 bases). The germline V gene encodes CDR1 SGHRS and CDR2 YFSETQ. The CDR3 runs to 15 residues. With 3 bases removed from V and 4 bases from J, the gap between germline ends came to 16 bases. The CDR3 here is CASSWAGDTTYGYTF. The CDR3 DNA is TGCGCCAGCAGCTGGGCAGGGGACACTACCTATGGCTACACCTTC.

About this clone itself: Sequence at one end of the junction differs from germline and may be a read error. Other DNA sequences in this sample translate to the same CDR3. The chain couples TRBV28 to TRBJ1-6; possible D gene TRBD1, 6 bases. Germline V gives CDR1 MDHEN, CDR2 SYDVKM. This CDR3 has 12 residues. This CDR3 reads CASRDKNSPLHF. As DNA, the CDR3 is TGCGCCAGTCGGGACAAGAATTCACCCCTCCACTTT.